This T cell receptor beta chain appears in the sequencing data of a study of post-analysis software for immune sequencing data. About the study: The patients showed relapsing-remitting, secondary progressive and progressive-relapsing multiple sclerosis courses. Study outcomes and limitations: Same-batch samples co-clustered strongly by F measure. Compared with controls, patients had more of about five TRBV segments, including TRBV5-6, TRBV5-1 and TRBV20-1.

As for this clonotype: Antigen unknown.

The germline V gene has CDR1 SGHDN and CDR2 FVKESK. The CDR3 is made up of 13 amino acids. V was pared by 7 bases and J by 3 bases, with 5 bases of the junction left unmatched. Incorporated into the TCR beta cDNA libraries were unique molecular identifiers, which served to reduce PCR and sequencing biases. Each batch of roughly 1 to 11 million T cells produced hundreds of thousands of cDNA molecules. TCRdb recomputed calls from the PCR reads with MiXCR, one row per CDR3 protein. The sample consists of 740,000 or so distinct CDR3 sequences, about 57% of them appearing once. Material: blood. The J gene is TRBJ1-1, the V gene TRBV14; 7 positions agree with TRBD1. The sequence derives from a girl under 18 with multiple sclerosis. CDR3 in amino acids: CASTRDRDTEAFF. CDR3 bases: TGTGCCAGCACGAGAGACAGGGACACTGAAGCTTTCTTT.